The next 17 T cell receptor beta chains were all read from a single sample in a study of T cell responses to AZD1222 COVID-19 vaccine. The method was immunoSEQ multiplex PCR; TCRdb's version includes in-frame clones alone and lacks a portion of them. The sample contains around 130,000 clones, approximately 93% of which appear only once. Source: peripheral blood, taken on day 0 of AZD1222 vaccination. These receptors all come from an adult in good health.

The chain is built from TRBV14 and TRBJ1-1; tentatively, D is TRBD1 (5 bases). Germline V lookup: CDR1 SGHDN, CDR2 FVKESK. This CDR3 spans 19 amino acids. V gave up 2 bases and J gave up 2 bases, with 24 bases separating them. The CDR3 nucleotides are TGTGCCAGCAGCCAACTTCCCGGGGCTTTAAGACGGCAAAACACTGAAGCTTTCTTT. This codes for CASSQLPGALRRQNTEAFF.

This chain uses TRBV13 with TRBJ1-6; the match to TRBD1 covers 7 bases. The CDR3 runs to 16 residues. Germline values: CDR1 PRHDT, CDR2 FYEKMQ (reference sequence). V dropped 0 bases and J dropped 7; count of bases not matched to a gene: 6. The CDR3 is CASSLGRGKRNSPLHF. DNA for the CDR3: TGTGCCAGCAGCTTAGGCAGGGGGAAGAGGAATTCACCCCTCCACTTT.

The rearrangement uses TRBV18 and TRBJ2-3; no firm D call. There are 15 residues in the CDR3. Trimming removed 3 bases from V and 1 base from J, with 11 bases in between. The germline V gene encodes CDR1 KGHSH and CDR2 LQKENI. The CDR3 loop reads CASSPSVMGTDTQYF. The CDR3 DNA sequence: TGTGCCAGCTCACCGTCGGTAATGGGCACAGATACGCAGTATTTT.

This chain uses TRBV6-5 with TRBJ2-7; no firm D call. V lost 8 bases to trimming and J lost 3 bases, with 20 bases between them. The CDR3 sequence is 15 residues long. Germline CDR1 reads MNHEY; CDR2 reads SVGAGI. This CDR3 is CASGTIRPRHYEQYF. The CDR3 DNA is TGTGCCAGCGGCACTATTAGACCTCGCCACTACGAGCAGTACTTC.

The chain employs TRBV19 and TRBJ2-5; 10 nucleotides agree with TRBD2. CDR3 length: 15 amino acids. CDR1 is LNHDA, CDR2 SQIVND, per germline (reference sequence). V dropped 4 bases and J dropped 4; count of bases not matched to a gene: 6. This chain's CDR3 is CASSTTSGTGETQYF. DNA for the CDR3: TGTGCCAGTAGTACAACTAGCGGGACTGGAGAGACCCAGTACTTC.

The chain couples TRBV5-5 to TRBJ2-7, with 7 positions matching TRBD1. Per the germline V gene, CDR1 is SGHKS and CDR2 is YYEKEE (reference sequence). This CDR3 has 17 amino acids. V gave up 3 bases and J gave up 0 bases; unmatched junction bases: 12. CDR3 DNA: TGTGCCAGCAGCTCCTCGACTGGGACAGTGACCTCCTACGAGCAGTACTTC. This translates into CASSSSTGTVTSYEQYF. The full variable domain, completed using reference TRBV5-5 and TRBJ2-7, is DAGVTQSPTHLIKTRGQQVTLRCSPISGHKSVSWYQQVLGQGPQFIFQYYEKEERGRGNFPDRFSARQFPNYSSELNVNALLLGDSALYLCASSSSTGTVTSYEQYFGPGTRLTVT.

A note on this clone: The junction shows a germline mismatch at one end, possibly a read error. This chain joins TRBV2 and TRBJ1-4, with TRBD1 matching 12 bases. Germline assignment: CDR1 SNHLY and CDR2 FYNNEI. The CDR3 sequence is 15 residues long. CDR3 region: CASREGTGGDEKLFF. The CDR3 DNA sequence: TGTGCCAGCAGGGAAGGGACAGGGGGCGATGAAAAACTGTTTTTT. Looking up the rest from reference TRBV2 and TRBJ1-4 gives the full variable domain: EPEVTQTPSHQVTQMGQEVILRCVPISNHLYFYWYRQILGQKVEFLVSFYNNEISEKSEIFDDQFSVERPDGSNFTLKIRSTKLEDSAMYFCASREGTGGDEKLFFGSGTQLSVL.

J is TRBJ2-7 and V is TRBV10-1; TRBD2 matches 9 bases. Germline values: CDR1 WNHNN, CDR2 SYGVQD (reference sequence). The CDR3 spans 13 residues. V gave up 6 bases and J gave up 6 bases; unmatched junction bases: 6. For the CDR3, the DNA is TGCGCCAGCAGGGATAGCGGGAGTAGCGAGCAGTACTTC. Protein product: CASRDSGSSEQYF.

The V and J genes are TRBV28 and TRBJ1-1; 7 bases are a match to TRBD1. Germline CDR1 MDHEN, CDR2 SYDVKM. The CDR3 runs 14 residues. V lost 4 bases and J lost 6; bases outside the gene matches: 8. The CDR3 sequence: CASSSRQGGAEAFF. DNA for the CDR3: TGTGCCAGCAGTTCCCGACAGGGTGGGGCTGAAGCTTTCTTT. Combining the CDR3 with reference TRBV28 and TRBJ1-1 gives the whole variable domain DVKVTQSSRYLVKRTGEKVFLECVQDMDHENMFWYRQDPGLGLRLIYFSYDVKMKEKGDIPEGYSVSREKKERFSLILESASTNQTSMYLCASSSRQGGAEAFFGQGTRLTVV.

CDR3 nucleotide sequence: TGTGCCAGCAGTGGGACAGGCTTAAACACCGGGGAGCTGTTTTTT. Residues: CASSGTGLNTGELFF. The genes are TRBV9 and TRBJ2-2, with 8 bases lining up with TRBD1. Germline loops: CDR1 SGDLS, CDR2 YYNGEE. The CDR3 is made up of 15 amino acids. V shed 5 bases, J shed 2 bases, and the junction held 5 bases outside the gene matches.

V and J are TRBV5-5 and TRBJ1-1, with D possibly matching TRBD1 (5 bases). V was pared by 7 bases and J by 0 bases, with 19 bases between. This CDR3 is 16 amino acids long. Per the germline V gene, CDR1 is SGHKS and CDR2 is YYEKEE (reference sequence). The CDR3 loop is CASRPAGISMNTEAFF. In DNA, the CDR3 is TGTGCCAGCCGTCCCGCAGGGATTTCAATGAACACTGAAGCTTTCTTT.

This clone came up once. The chain combines TRBV5-4 with TRBJ2-1; 8 bases match TRBD1. Germline assignment: CDR1 SGHNT and CDR2 YYREEE (reference sequence). Trimming took 2 bases from V and 7 from J; bases not matched to a gene: 8. This CDR3 is built from 15 residues. The DNA for the CDR3 is TGTGCCAGCAGCTTTCCCGGGACAGGCAGGAATGAGCAGTTCTTC. Residues: CASSFPGTGRNEQFF.

This clone was found a few times. The chain has TRBV6-2 or TRBV6-3 and TRBJ2-7; the match to TRBD1 covers 7 bases. V was pared by 5 bases and J by 5 bases, with 12 bases of the junction left unmatched. CDR1 and CDR2 from the germline V gene are MNHEY and SVGEGT. The CDR3 spans 15 residues. This chain's CDR3 is CASSPQGVVRNEQYF. Written as DNA, the CDR3 is TGTGCCAGCAGTCCCCAGGGGGTGGTGCGGAACGAGCAGTACTTC.

This rearrangement joins TRBV27 to TRBJ1-5, with a weak D call TRBD1 (5 bases). The CDR3 totals 15 residues. V lost 3 bases to trimming and J lost 4 bases, with 13 bases between them. CDR1 MNHEY and CDR2 SMNVEV come from the germline V gene (reference sequence). Written as DNA, the CDR3 is TGTGCCAGCAGTTTCGTCTTAGGGGAGAATCAGCCCCAGCATTTT. Encoded protein: CASSFVLGENQPQHF.

This rearrangement joins TRBV6-5 to TRBJ2-7; weak D call: TRBD2 (5 bases). The CDR3 has 14 amino acids. Germline-derived CDR1 and CDR2 are MNHEY and SVGAGI. Trimming removed 7 bases at V and 3 bases at J, with 16 bases between. In nucleotides, the CDR3 is TGTGCCAGCACCCACCGGGGTTTGGGCTACGAGCAGTACTTC. It is translated as CASTHRGLGYEQYF.

V usage is TRBV9 and J usage is TRBJ2-1; 10 bases align to TRBD1. The V and J ends lost 1 base and 2 bases, in that order; junction bases with no gene match: 6. This CDR3 has 17 residues. Looked up from germline, CDR1 is SGDLS and CDR2 is YYNGEE. The CDR3 bases are TGTGCCAGCAGCGTAAGCCGGGACAGGGGACCCTACAATGAGCAGTTCTTC. Its translation: CASSVSRDRGPYNEQFF.

Comments on this clone: Other DNA sequences in the same sample also yield this CDR3. The CDR3 here is CASSSGRYGYTF. The CDR3 bases are TGTGCCAGCAGTTCTGGTCGCTATGGCTACACCTTC. The chain recombines TRBV27 with TRBJ1-2, with no clear D. The V and J ends lost 4 bases and 4 bases respectively, with 7 bases between them. The CDR3 has 12 residues. Germline V gene lookup returns CDR1 MNHEY and CDR2 SMNVEV (reference sequence).